The clone carrying this TCR beta chain was seen a handful of times. Its antigen remains unknown. The sample comes from a study of beta chain features in type 1 diabetes. Study results and caveats: TCRB CDR3 length was moderately but significantly reduced in all four CD4+ subsets of Type 1 diabetes patients. Among type 1 diabetes patients, VDJ junctions had fewer insertions and more deletions. A closer apparent resemblance between naive, central memory and Treg TCRB repertoires was seen in patients than in healthy donors. Patients and controls would share equally any PCR tilt toward shorter templates.

Expressed TCRB transcripts got sequenced, as all isolated RNA was reverse transcribed. The repertoire was sequenced with immunoSEQ multiplex PCR; TCRdb's copy has only in-frame clones and lacks some. The sample has under 500,000 clones, 30% seen once. The sequencing input was naive CD4+ T cells from blood. The receptor was isolated from a man in his late teens or twenties in good health.

CDR3 in amino acids: CASSRLAGYEQYF. CDR3 nucleotide sequence: TGTGCCAGCAGCCGTCTGGCGGGTTACGAGCAGTACTTC. V is TRBV7-9 and J is TRBJ2-7, with D perhaps matching TRBD2 (5 bases). The V and J ends lost 5 bases and 4 bases respectively, with 12 bases between them. Germline lookup yields CDR1 SEHNR and CDR2 FQNEAQ (reference sequence). This CDR3 is 13 amino acids long.